The present T cell receptor beta chain was sequenced within a study of cytomegalovirus exposure and HLA in healthy donors. Study-level points and caveats: Altogether, some 170 TCR beta chains were recorded as cytomegalovirus-associated.

Researchers ran the PCR with 60 Vbeta and 13 Jbeta primers. The protocol was immunoSEQ multiplex PCR, while the TCRdb copy is restricted to in-frame clones and leaves out a portion. The sample holds about 140,000 clones, 70% to 85% seen once. Germline V lookup: CDR1 SGHRS, CDR2 YFSETQ. The CDR3 sequence is 14 residues long. The ends were cut back, 5 bases at V and 2 bases at J, with 11 bases in the middle. As for this clone: No antigen is known for it.

This chain uses TRBV5-1 with TRBJ1-3, with D hard to call. The sequence came from a woman between 55 and 75 years old in good health and CMV-seropositive. Sequenced: PBMCs. The CDR3 region has the DNA TGCGCCAGCAGGGAGCCGAGAACTGGAAACACCATATATTTT. The encoded protein is CASREPRTGNTIYF.